The following is a T cell receptor beta chain sequence with its context. Measured with immunoSEQ multiplex PCR; TCRdb has only the in-frame clones, and not every one. The sample lists fewer than 90,000 clones, more than 85% occurring once. The data are from a study of blood T cell repertoires in COVID-19. Study-level background: Whether acute or convalescent, the COVID-19 samples came from the United States, Italy and Spain.

CDR1 MNHNS and CDR2 SASEGT come from the germline V gene. The CDR3 covers 19 residues. The junction had 12 bases not matched to a gene; V was cut back by 4 bases and J by 2 bases. This rearrangement joins TRBV6-1 to TRBJ2-3, with 13 nucleotides matching TRBD2. The clonotype was recovered from a man aged 65 to 79 with active COVID-19. The sample comprised peripheral blood. CDR3 region: CASSVSTSGRRGPTDTQYF. DNA for the CDR3: TGTGCCAGCAGTGTGTCGACTAGCGGGAGGCGCGGCCCCACAGATACGCAGTATTTT.